The 4 T cell receptor beta chains given below trace back to one sample, sequenced in a study of cytomegalovirus exposure and HLA in healthy donors. Assay used: immunoSEQ multiplex PCR; TCRdb lists only in-frame clones, some missing. The sample lists about 190,000 clones; approximately 88% were seen once. The source material was PBMCs. Receptors originate from a man between 18 and 35 years old in good health and CMV-seropositive.

In DNA form, the CDR3 reads TGTGCCAGCAGCCCGGAACAGGGGGCCGCCTATGGCTACACCTTC. It yields the protein CASSPEQGAAYGYTF. V is TRBV7-6 and J is TRBJ1-2; 9 nucleotides line up with TRBD1. Per germline, CDR1 SGHVS and CDR2 FNYEAQ. CDR3 length equals 15 residues. Trimming removed 5 bases from V and 4 bases from J; junction bases left unmatched: 8.

This clone appeared a few times. CDR3 nucleotide sequence: TGTGCCTGGAGTGTACTCCCGGGTGCGGGCAATCAGCCCCAGCATTTT. It is translated as CAWSVLPGAGNQPQHF. This rearrangement joins TRBV30 to TRBJ1-5, with unresolved D. Trimming left V 0 bases short and J 2 bases short, with 14 bases between. This CDR3 contains 16 residues. Germline CDR1 GTSNPN, CDR2 SVGIG (reference sequence).

The chain has TRBV30 and TRBJ1-4, with TRBD1 matching 9 bases. CDR3 length equals 14 residues. The trim removed 3 bases at V and 7 bases at J, leaving 6 bases unmatched. Per the germline V gene, CDR1 is GTSNPN and CDR2 is SVGIG (reference sequence). The CDR3 region is CAWSRQGGGEKLFF. The CDR3 DNA sequence: TGTGCCTGGAGCCGACAGGGGGGCGGTGAAAAACTGTTTTTT.

Concerning this clone: The germline gene is not matched at one end of the junction; a read error may be the cause. This chain joins TRBV27 and TRBJ2-1, with TRBD1 matching 12 bases. Per the germline V gene, CDR1 is MNHEY and CDR2 is SMNVEV (reference sequence). The CDR3 has 15 amino acids. The CDR3 nucleotides read TGTGCCAGCAGTTCCGGGACAGGGGGCTACTATGAGCAGTTCTTC. It encodes CASSSGTGGYYEQFF.